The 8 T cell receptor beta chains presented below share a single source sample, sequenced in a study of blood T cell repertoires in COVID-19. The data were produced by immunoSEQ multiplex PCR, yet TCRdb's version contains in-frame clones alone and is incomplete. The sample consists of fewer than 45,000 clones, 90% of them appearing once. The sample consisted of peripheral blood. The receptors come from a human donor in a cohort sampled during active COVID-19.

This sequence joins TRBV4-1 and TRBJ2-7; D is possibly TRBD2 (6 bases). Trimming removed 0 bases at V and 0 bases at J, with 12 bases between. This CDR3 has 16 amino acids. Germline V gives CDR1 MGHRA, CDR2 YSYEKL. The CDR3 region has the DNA TGCGCCAGCAGCCAAGATGCGGCCGGGAGCTCCTACGAGCAGTACTTC. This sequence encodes CASSQDAAGSSYEQYF.

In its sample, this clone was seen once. DNA of the CDR3: TGCGCCAGCAGCCAATGGGAGGTCCCTCGGAACACTGAAGCTTTCTTT. It specifies CASSQWEVPRNTEAFF. The V and J genes are TRBV4-1 and TRBJ1-1; no clear D. The V and J ends lost 2 bases and 1 base respectively, with 14 bases between them. This CDR3 has 16 amino acids. Germline V gives CDR1 MGHRA, CDR2 YSYEKL.

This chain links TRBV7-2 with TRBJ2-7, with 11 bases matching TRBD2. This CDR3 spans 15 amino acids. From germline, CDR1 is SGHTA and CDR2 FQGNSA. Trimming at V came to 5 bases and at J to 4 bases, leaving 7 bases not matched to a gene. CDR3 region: CASSLSGGAWYEQYF. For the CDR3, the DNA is TGTGCCAGCAGCCTTAGCGGGGGGGCATGGTACGAGCAGTACTTC.

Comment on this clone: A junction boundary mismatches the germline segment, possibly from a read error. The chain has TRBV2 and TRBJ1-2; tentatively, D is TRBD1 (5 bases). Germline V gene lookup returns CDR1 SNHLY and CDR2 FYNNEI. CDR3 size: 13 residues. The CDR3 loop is CASSSDKGSRFPF. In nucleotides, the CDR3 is TGTGCCAGCAGTTCGGACAAGGGGTCCCGGTTCCCCTTC.

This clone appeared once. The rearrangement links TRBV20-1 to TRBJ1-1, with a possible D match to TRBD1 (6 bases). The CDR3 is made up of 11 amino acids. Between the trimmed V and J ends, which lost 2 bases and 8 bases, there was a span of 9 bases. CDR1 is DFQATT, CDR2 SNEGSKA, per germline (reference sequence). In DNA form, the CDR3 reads TGCAGTGCTAGAATGGACAGCGAAGCTTTCTTT. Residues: CSARMDSEAFF.

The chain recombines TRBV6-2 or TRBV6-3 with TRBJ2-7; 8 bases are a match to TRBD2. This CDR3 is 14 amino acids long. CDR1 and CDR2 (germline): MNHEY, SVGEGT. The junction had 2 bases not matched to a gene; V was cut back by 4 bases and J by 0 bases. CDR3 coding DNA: TGTGCCAGCAGTTCTAGCGGGTTCTCCTACGAGCAGTACTTC. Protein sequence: CASSSSGFSYEQYF.

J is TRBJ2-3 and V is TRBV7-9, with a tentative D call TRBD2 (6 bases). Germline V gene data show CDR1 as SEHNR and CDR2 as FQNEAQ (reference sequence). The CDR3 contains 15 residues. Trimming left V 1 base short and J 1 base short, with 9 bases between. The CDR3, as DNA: TGTGCCAGCAGCTTAGGAGTAGCGGGCACAGATACGCAGTATTTT. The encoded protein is CASSLGVAGTDTQYF.

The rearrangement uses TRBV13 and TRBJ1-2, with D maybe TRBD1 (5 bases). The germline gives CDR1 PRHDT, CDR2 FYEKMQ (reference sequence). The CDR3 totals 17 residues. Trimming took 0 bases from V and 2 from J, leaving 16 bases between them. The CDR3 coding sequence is TGTGCCAGCAGCTTAGGATTTTTGACAGACCGAAACTATGGCTACACCTTC. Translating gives CASSLGFLTDRNYGYTF.